The rows below give T cell receptor beta chains drawn from one sample of a study of cytomegalovirus exposure and HLA in healthy donors. The method was immunoSEQ multiplex PCR; TCRdb's version includes in-frame clones alone and lacks a portion of them. The sample shows approximately 100,000 clones, around three quarters of them seen only once. Sequenced sample: PBMCs. The receptors derive from a man between 60 and 75 years old in good health and CMV-seropositive. The CDR3 runs from the conserved cysteine through the conserved F or W. The order of the fields is CDR3 DNA, CDR3 protein, D gene, V gene, clone size, J gene. D genes are given only for firm matches. Expanded clones are given a class, and other clones once, few, many or no size at all.

TGCGCCAGCAGCCACCCTGGAGGTGGAATAGACTACGAGCAGTACTTC CASSHPGGGIDYEQYF NA TRBV4-1 few TRBJ2-7
TGTGCCAGCAGCTTAGTCAGGGAATACGAGCAGTACTTC CASSLVREYEQYF NA TRBV7-2 NA TRBJ2-7
TGTGCCAGCAGCGTACTCCCGACAGGGCTGGCCAACGTCCTGACTTTC CASSVLPTGLANVLTF TRBD1 TRBV9 NA TRBJ2-6
TGTGCCAGTAAAAAAGGCGGCCCTGAAGCTTTCTTT CASKKGGPEAFF NA TRBV19 NA TRBJ1-1
TGTGCCAGCAAGGGCGGGGGGCGTGAGACCCAGTACTTC CASKGGGRETQYF TRBD2 TRBV6-5 NA TRBJ2-5
TGTGCCAGCAGCTTAGCAGGGATTGGGGGGGGCAAAAACATTCAGTACTTC CASSLAGIGGGKNIQYF TRBD2 TRBV7-9 NA TRBJ2-4
TGTGCCAGCAGCCTACAGCAAAACATTCAGTACTTC CASSLQQNIQYF NA TRBV4-2 NA TRBJ2-4
TGTGCCAGCAGTGACCGGGACAGGGGGCTTGTCGGGGAGCTGTTTTTT CASSDRDRGLVGELFF TRBD1 TRBV25-1 once TRBJ2-2
TGTGCCAGCAGTCGACAGGGGTACGAGCTGTTTTTT CASSRQGYELFF TRBD1 TRBV11-3 once TRBJ2-2
TGTGCCAGCAGCCCTCGACAAGCCTACGAGCAGTACTTC CASSPRQAYEQYF NA TRBV13 NA TRBJ2-7
TGTGCCATCAGTGAAGTACAGGGTAATGGCTACACCTTC CAISEVQGNGYTF NA TRBV10-3 once TRBJ1-2
TGTGCCAGCAGCTTTTGGGAAGGGGGCAGCACCGGGGAGCTGTTTTTT CASSFWEGGSTGELFF TRBD1 TRBV7-8 few TRBJ2-2
TGTGCCAGCAGAGGAGGGGAGTCCAATGAGCAGTTCTTC CASRGGESNEQFF NA TRBV2 NA TRBJ2-1
TGCAGTGCTACACTACTCCCCGAGCAGTACTTC CSATLLPEQYF NA TRBV20-1 NA TRBJ2-7
TGTGCCAGCAGTCCACTAGCGGGGGGGCGCAATGAGCAGTTCTTC CASSPLAGGRNEQFF TRBD2 TRBV6-5 NA TRBJ2-1
TGTGCCAGCAGCTTGGAGGGGCTAAACTATGGCTACACCTTC CASSLEGLNYGYTF NA TRBV5-6 NA TRBJ1-2
TGTGCCAGCAGCTTTCGGGGGTGGGCCACTGAAGCTTTCTTT CASSFRGWATEAFF NA TRBV7-8 NA TRBJ1-1
TGCGCCAGCAGCTTCGGGACAGGGGGTGCTACTAACTATGGCTACACCTTC CASSFGTGGATNYGYTF TRBD1 TRBV5-1 few TRBJ1-2
TGTGCCAGCTCACCCAGGGGGCTAGAGACCCAGTACTTC CASSPRGLETQYF TRBD1 TRBV18 NA TRBJ2-5
TGCAGCGTGGCCTTAGCTACTGGGGCCAACGTCCTGACTTTC CSVALATGANVLTF NA TRBV29-1 few TRBJ2-6
TGTGCCAGCAGTGATGGGACAACCCCCAGGTATCAGCCCCAGCATTTT CASSDGTTPRYQPQHF NA TRBV6-1 once TRBJ1-5
TGTGCCAGCAGTAGGGGGAAAGGGTCATACGAGCAGTACTTC CASSRGKGSYEQYF NA TRBV6-5 once TRBJ2-7
TGCGCCAGCAGCCAAGATCCGACCGGGGAGACTAGCGGGGGTCAAGAGACCCAGTACTTC CASSQDPTGETSGGQETQYF TRBD2 TRBV4-1 NA TRBJ2-5
TGCGCCAGCAGCTCCGGGGGGTTGACAGATACGCAGTATTTT CASSSGGLTDTQYF TRBD2 TRBV5-1 once TRBJ2-3
TGCAGCGTAGCGGGGGGGTCCACAGATACGCAGTATTTT CSVAGGSTDTQYF TRBD2 TRBV29-1 NA TRBJ2-3
TGTGCTAGTGGCCCTGCTGGGCTGGCCTATAATTCACCCCTCCACTTT CASGPAGLAYNSPLHF NA TRBV12-5 NA TRBJ1-6
TGTGCCAGCAGTGAACAGGGGGTTAGCGAGCAGTACTTC CASSEQGVSEQYF TRBD1 TRBV6-1 NA TRBJ2-7
TGTGCCAGCAGCCCAGCGTCCACAGGGGAAGCTTTCTTT CASSPASTGEAFF NA TRBV7-8 NA TRBJ1-1
TGTGCCAGCAGCACGCAGGATGGCTACACCTTC CASSTQDGYTF NA TRBV4-2 NA TRBJ1-2
TGTGCCTGGAAGTCGGGGACAGGGGGGTATGGCTACACCTTC CAWKSGTGGYGYTF TRBD1 TRBV30 few TRBJ1-2
TGTGCCAGCTCGGGAGGAGGAAACAGATACGAGCAGTACTTC CASSGGGNRYEQYF TRBD2 TRBV6-5 few TRBJ2-7
TGTGCCAGTGCCAAATCCAGCTCCTACGAGCAGTACTTC CASAKSSSYEQYF NA TRBV9 NA TRBJ2-7
TGTGCCAGCAGCGCGGGACAGGGCACCAATCAGCCCCAGCATTTT CASSAGQGTNQPQHF TRBD1 TRBV9 once TRBJ1-5
TGTGCCAGCAGCCCTGGACAGGGGCCGAACAATGAGCAGTTCTTC CASSPGQGPNNEQFF TRBD1 TRBV9 NA TRBJ2-1
TGTGCCTGTTCGGGACAGGGCTACGAGCAGTACTTC CACSGQGYEQYF TRBD1 TRBV30 NA TRBJ2-7
TGTGCCAGCAGTTACTCGCTAGCGGGGGGCACAGATACGCAGTATTTT CASSYSLAGGTDTQYF TRBD2 TRBV6-6 NA TRBJ2-3
TGTGCCAGCAGTTTAAGACCGGGACTAGCGGGGCAGGTTACGCAGTATTTT CASSLRPGLAGQVTQYF TRBD2 TRBV11-2 NA TRBJ2-3
TGTGCCACCAGCAGAGCGCGGGGGGGCGGGTACAATGAGCAGTTCTTC CATSRARGGGYNEQFF TRBD2 TRBV15 NA TRBJ2-1
TGTGCCAGCAGTTCAGGGTATGCCCTAAACACTGAAGTTTTCTTT CASSSGYALNTEVFF NA TRBV27 NA TRBJ1-1
TGTGCCAGCAGTTACCCGGGGTCTGCAACTAATGAAAAACTGTTTTTT CASSYPGSATNEKLFF NA TRBV6-5 NA TRBJ1-4
TGTGCCAGCAGCTTAGCCGGGGGCTCTGGGGCCAACGTCCTGACTTTC CASSLAGGSGANVLTF NA TRBV7-9 NA TRBJ2-6
TGTGCCAGTAGCCCAGATACAGGGGTGATAAATCAGCCCCAGCATTTT CASSPDTGVINQPQHF TRBD1 TRBV19 NA TRBJ1-5
TGCAGCGTTCAGGGTAGGGACACCGGGGAGCTGTTTTTT CSVQGRDTGELFF NA TRBV29-1 few TRBJ2-2
TGTGCCAGCAGCTTAGGAGAGCGCGCTTATGGCTACACCTTC CASSLGERAYGYTF NA TRBV7-2 NA TRBJ1-2
TGTGCCTGGAGGTTACAGGGGATCACTGAAGCTTTCTTT CAWRLQGITEAFF TRBD1 TRBV30 few TRBJ1-1
TGTGCCAGTTCCAGTAGTACAGCGGGGGCCCCCCGGTACTTC CASSSSTAGAPRYF TRBD2 TRBV19 NA TRBJ2-5